This is a list of T cell receptor beta chains from one sample in a study of cytotoxic CD8 clonotypes in ibrutinib-treated CLL. The data were produced by immunoSEQ multiplex PCR, yet TCRdb's version contains in-frame clones alone and is incomplete. The sample includes 150,000 to 200,000 clones, under 85% seen only once; the top ten take about 4.6%. Here the sequenced sample was PBMCs, taken after 24 months of ibrutinib treatment. The receptors come from a human donor with chronic lymphocytic leukemia. The CDR3 runs from the conserved cysteine through the conserved F or W.

V gene	J gene	CDR3 length	CDR3 protein
TRBV19	TRBJ2-3	15	CASTFGTSGSDTQYF
TRBV7-3	TRBJ1-1	16	CASSLYRGQRGGEAFF
TRBV6-5	TRBJ1-2	14	CASSSDRLNYGYTF
TRBV4-1	TRBJ1-4	16	CASSQDRQGGDEKLFF
TRBV5-1	TRBJ2-2	18	CASSASSWGGQNTGELFF
TRBV7-9	TRBJ2-7	13	CASSLGQFYEQYF
TRBV7-3	TRBJ1-2	14	CASSLTREMRGYTF
TRBV7-9	TRBJ2-3	14	CASSPLGTTDTQYF
TRBV28	TRBJ1-2	12	CASKPGVYGYTF
TRBV6-5	TRBJ1-5	15	CASSYDGQRNQPQHF